This entry is about one TCR beta chain. This specimen belongs to a study of blood T cell repertoires in COVID-19. Study at large: Both acute and convalescent COVID-19 samples were obtained from the United States, Italy and Spain. The cDNA or gDNA used as material had been derived from T cells, B-cell-depleted T cells, or PBMCs.

Germline V gene sequence: CDR1 GTSNPN, CDR2 SVGIG (reference sequence). V dropped 4 bases and J dropped 4 bases, with 14 bases sitting between them. This CDR3 contains 15 residues. Authors' processing steps: Amplification of reference gene primers provided the estimated nucleated cell counts. Assay used: immunoSEQ multiplex PCR; TCRdb lists only in-frame clones, some missing. D and trimming were read from the DNA, whereas the V and J calls and clone size are those reported in that table. The sample carries about 190,000 clones, around four fifths recorded once. This receptor was taken from a human donor in a cohort sampled during active COVID-19. Sequencing was carried out using peripheral blood. The rearrangement joins TRBV30 to TRBJ1-6; the D is unclear. In nucleotides, the CDR3 is TGTGCCTGGATTTCCCCGGAGAAGTATAATTCACCCCTCCACTTT. Translated: CAWISPEKYNSPLHF. Together with reference TRBV30 and TRBJ1-6, the CDR3 gives the full variable domain: SQTIHQWPATLVQPVGSPLSLECTVEGTSNPNLYWYRQAAGRGLQLLFYSVGIGQISSEVPQNLSASRPQDRQFILSSKKLLLSDSGFYLCAWISPEKYNSPLHFGNGTRLTVT.